The rows below give T cell receptor beta chains drawn from one sample of a study of cytomegalovirus exposure and HLA in healthy donors. Some clones are missing from TCRdb's copy, which holds only in-frame ones; the method was immunoSEQ multiplex PCR. The sample has about 120,000 clones, approximately 17% seen once. Sequencing used PBMCs. Receptors were obtained from a female donor in good health and CMV-seropositive. CDR3s include the opening cysteine and the closing phenylalanine or tryptophan. D genes are given only for firm matches. Only part of the rows carry a size: once, few, many, or a class if the clone is expanded.

-	-	TRBV29-1	TRBJ1-1	CSVEMRQLMNTEAFF	TGCAGCGTTGAAATGCGACAGCTTATGAACACTGAAGCTTTCTTT
-	-	TRBV6-5	TRBJ1-2	CASSYSQGYGYTF	TGTGCCAGCAGTTACAGTCAGGGGTATGGCTACACCTTC
TRBD1	-	TRBV6-1	TRBJ2-7	CASSGQGQSVTYEQYF	TGTGCCAGCAGTGGACAGGGTCAGTCCGTCACCTACGAGCAGTACTTC
-	few	TRBV7-9	TRBJ1-5	CASSLGPTRSNQPQHF	TGTGCCAGCAGCTTAGGGCCCACGAGGAGCAATCAGCCCCAGCATTTT
-	-	TRBV7-8	TRBJ2-3	CASSFGGGSDTQYF	TGTGCCAGCAGCTTTGGGGGCGGGTCAGATACGCAGTATTTT
TRBD2	many	TRBV2	TRBJ2-5	CASSTAGGHQETQYF	TGTGCCAGCAGTACAGCGGGGGGCCACCAAGAGACCCAGTACTTC
-	few	TRBV7-8	TRBJ2-2	CASSLSGGSGELFF	TGTGCCAGCAGCTTATCTGGGGGCTCCGGGGAGCTGTTTTTT
-	few	TRBV28	TRBJ2-2	CASTPRVTGELFF	TGTGCCAGCACCCCGAGGGTCACCGGGGAGCTGTTTTTT
TRBD1	-	TRBV7-2	TRBJ1-3	CASSLTGGRSGNTIYF	TGTGCCAGCAGCTTAACAGGGGGCAGATCTGGAAACACCATATATTTT
TRBD1	few	TRBV5-4	TRBJ1-1	CASSFGQGLNTEAFF	TGTGCCAGCAGCTTTGGACAGGGCTTGAACACTGAAGCTTTCTTT
-	few	TRBV13	TRBJ1-2	CASSLLDGEMFYGYTF	TGTGCCAGCAGCTTATTGGATGGAGAGATGTTCTATGGCTACACCTTC
-	-	TRBV7-9	TRBJ1-1	CASSLLGVTEAFF	TGTGCCAGCAGCCTTTTAGGGGTTACTGAAGCTTTCTTT
-	-	TRBV7-3	TRBJ2-5	CASSPDQETQYF	TGTGCCAGCAGCCCGGACCAAGAGACCCAGTACTTC
TRBD1	few	TRBV30	TRBJ1-3	CAWSGMTGGSGNTIYF	TGTGCCTGGAGTGGGATGACAGGGGGTTCTGGAAACACCATATATTTT
TRBD2	-	TRBV5-4	TRBJ2-2	CASSPRTSGALPGELFF	TGTGCCAGCAGCCCGCGGACTAGCGGGGCTTTGCCCGGGGAGCTGTTTTTT
-	-	TRBV10-3	TRBJ2-7	CAISESRDSSYEQYF	TGTGCCATCAGTGAGTCGCGGGACAGCTCCTACGAGCAGTACTTC
-	-	TRBV5-4	TRBJ2-7	CASSLVEGKQYF	TGTGCCAGCAGCTTGGTGGAGGGTAAGCAGTACTTC
-	-	TRBV5-1	TRBJ1-1	CASSATGVDTEAFF	TGCGCCAGCAGCGCGACAGGTGTGGACACTGAAGCTTTCTTT
-	few	TRBV15	TRBJ1-4	CATSRGQIEKLFF	TGTGCCACCAGCAGAGGACAGATTGAAAAACTGTTTTTT
-	-	TRBV7-6	TRBJ1-1	CASSISGQNTEAFF	TGTGCCAGCAGCATATCGGGACAGAACACTGAAGCTTTCTTT
-	-	TRBV5-6	TRBJ1-6	CASSQRQSSSYNSPLHF	TGTGCCAGCAGCCAGAGACAGTCGAGCTCCTATAATTCACCCCTCCACTTT
TRBD2	-	TRBV5-4	TRBJ2-1	CASSLSGGSYNEQFF	TGTGCCAGCAGCTTGAGCGGGGGCTCATACAATGAGCAGTTCTTC
TRBD1	-	TRBV6-5	TRBJ1-3	CASSYGGTGRNTIYF	TGTGCCAGCAGTTACGGCGGGACAGGCAGAAACACCATATATTTT
-	few	TRBV5-4	TRBJ2-2	CASSSQGTSRGELFF	TGTGCCAGCAGCTCCCAGGGGACATCCAGGGGGGAGCTGTTTTTT
-	-	TRBV4-3	TRBJ1-2	CASSQGGPRYGYTF	TGCGCCAGCAGCCAAGGGGGCCCACGCTATGGCTACACCTTC
-	-	TRBV6-5	TRBJ2-7	CASRAWTIYEQYF	TGTGCCAGCAGAGCCTGGACAATCTACGAGCAGTACTTC
-	-	TRBV12-5	TRBJ2-5	CASGLSGGETQYF	TGTGCTAGTGGTTTGTCCGGGGGTGAGACCCAGTACTTC
TRBD2	-	TRBV30	TRBJ2-1	CAWGSGRGYNEQFF	TGTGCCTGGGGTAGCGGGAGAGGTTACAATGAGCAGTTCTTC
-	-	TRBV27	TRBJ2-1	CASSTQGRGPIHEQFF	TGTGCCAGCAGCACGCAGGGCAGGGGCCCTATCCATGAGCAGTTCTTC
-	-	TRBV7-9	TRBJ1-1	CASSGLRNTEAFF	TGTGCCAGCTCGGGGTTGCGGAACACTGAAGCTTTCTTT
TRBD1	few	TRBV5-1	TRBJ2-2	CASSLGTGVTGELFF	TGCGCCAGCAGCTTGGGCACAGGGGTAACCGGGGAGCTGTTTTTT
TRBD2	-	TRBV29-1	TRBJ2-3	CSVGGTSGAYTDTQYF	TGCAGCGTTGGGGGGACTAGCGGGGCGTACACAGATACGCAGTATTTT
TRBD1	few	TRBV6-5	TRBJ2-7	CASSYSNTGGLYEQYF	TGTGCCAGCAGTTACTCTAATACAGGGGGCCTCTACGAGCAGTACTTC
-	few	TRBV5-1	TRBJ1-5	CASSLDAQSNQPQHF	TGCGCCAGCAGCTTGGACGCCCAGAGCAATCAGCCCCAGCATTTT
TRBD1	few	TRBV4-3	TRBJ2-7	CASSQGTGLGYEQYF	TGCGCCAGCAGCCAAGGGACAGGGCTCGGCTACGAGCAGTACTTC
-	-	TRBV7-9	TRBJ1-2	CASSLGFEGGYTF	TGTGCCAGCAGCTTAGGGTTTGAGGGCGGCTACACCTTC
TRBD2	-	TRBV5-1	TRBJ2-5	CASSLAPPQRGEEETQYF	TGCGCCAGCAGCTTGGCCCCCCCCCAGCGGGGAGAAGAAGAGACCCAGTACTTC
-	-	TRBV6-6	TRBJ1-5	CASSPPPGNQPQHF	TGTGCCAGCAGTCCTCCTCCAGGGAATCAGCCCCAGCATTTT
TRBD1	few	TRBV5-4	TRBJ1-6	CASSRKPGQGATPLHF	TGTGCCAGCAGCCGAAAACCGGGACAGGGGGCGACACCCCTCCACTTT
TRBD1	few	TRBV7-2	TRBJ1-2	CASSLTRDRLNYGYTF	TGTGCCAGCAGCTTAACCCGGGACAGACTTAACTATGGCTACACCTTC
TRBD2	-	TRBV9	TRBJ2-7	CASSPRLAGHYEQYF	TGTGCCAGCAGCCCGCGACTAGCGGGTCACTACGAGCAGTACTTC
TRBD1	few	TRBV27	TRBJ1-1	CASSSRQGAMNTEAFF	TGTGCCAGCAGTTCCCGTCAGGGGGCGATGAACACTGAAGCTTTCTTT
TRBD1	few	TRBV15	TRBJ1-3	CATSIERRQGGNTIYF	TGTGCCACCAGCATCGAGAGAAGACAGGGCGGAAACACCATATATTTT
-	-	TRBV7-9	TRBJ1-5	CATADSLSNQPQHF	TGTGCCACCGCGGACAGCCTAAGCAATCAGCCCCAGCATTTT
-	few	TRBV28	TRBJ1-1	CASSFAGIEAFF	TGTGCCAGCAGTTTTGCAGGGATTGAAGCTTTCTTT
-	-	TRBV9	TRBJ1-2	CASSVDLESRLHYGYTF	TGTGCCAGCAGCGTAGATCTGGAGTCCCGCCTACATTATGGCTACACCTTC
-	-	TRBV5-6	TRBJ1-2	CASSLPPFRGNYGYTF	TGTGCCAGCAGCTTGCCGCCTTTTCGGGGTAACTATGGCTACACCTTC
-	-	TRBV30	TRBJ1-2	CAWRPGGKSGRTNYGYTF	TGTGCCTGGAGGCCCGGCGGTAAATCTGGCAGAACTAACTATGGCTACACCTTC
TRBD2	-	TRBV2	TRBJ2-7	CASGTRSYEGQYF	TGTGCCAGCGGGACTAGGTCCTACGAAGGGCAGTACTTC
TRBD2	-	TRBV28	TRBJ2-7	CASSLEYSGRFYEQYF	TGTGCCAGCAGTCTCGAATATAGCGGGAGGTTCTACGAGCAGTACTTC
TRBD2	-	TRBV29-1	TRBJ2-7	CSVEDLFGRREQYF	TGCAGCGTTGAAGATCTCTTCGGGAGGCGCGAGCAGTACTTC
TRBD2	-	TRBV2	TRBJ2-7	CASRISGTSFHEQYF	TGTGCCAGCAGGATTTCCGGGACTAGCTTCCACGAGCAGTACTTC
-	few	TRBV5-1	TRBJ2-3	CASSRGASSTSTDTQYF	TGCGCCAGCAGCCGCGGGGCTAGCTCTACTAGCACAGATACGCAGTATTTT
TRBD1	few	TRBV4-3	TRBJ2-7	CASSQGTGQANYEQYF	TGCGCCAGCAGCCAAGGGACGGGACAGGCAAACTACGAGCAGTACTTC